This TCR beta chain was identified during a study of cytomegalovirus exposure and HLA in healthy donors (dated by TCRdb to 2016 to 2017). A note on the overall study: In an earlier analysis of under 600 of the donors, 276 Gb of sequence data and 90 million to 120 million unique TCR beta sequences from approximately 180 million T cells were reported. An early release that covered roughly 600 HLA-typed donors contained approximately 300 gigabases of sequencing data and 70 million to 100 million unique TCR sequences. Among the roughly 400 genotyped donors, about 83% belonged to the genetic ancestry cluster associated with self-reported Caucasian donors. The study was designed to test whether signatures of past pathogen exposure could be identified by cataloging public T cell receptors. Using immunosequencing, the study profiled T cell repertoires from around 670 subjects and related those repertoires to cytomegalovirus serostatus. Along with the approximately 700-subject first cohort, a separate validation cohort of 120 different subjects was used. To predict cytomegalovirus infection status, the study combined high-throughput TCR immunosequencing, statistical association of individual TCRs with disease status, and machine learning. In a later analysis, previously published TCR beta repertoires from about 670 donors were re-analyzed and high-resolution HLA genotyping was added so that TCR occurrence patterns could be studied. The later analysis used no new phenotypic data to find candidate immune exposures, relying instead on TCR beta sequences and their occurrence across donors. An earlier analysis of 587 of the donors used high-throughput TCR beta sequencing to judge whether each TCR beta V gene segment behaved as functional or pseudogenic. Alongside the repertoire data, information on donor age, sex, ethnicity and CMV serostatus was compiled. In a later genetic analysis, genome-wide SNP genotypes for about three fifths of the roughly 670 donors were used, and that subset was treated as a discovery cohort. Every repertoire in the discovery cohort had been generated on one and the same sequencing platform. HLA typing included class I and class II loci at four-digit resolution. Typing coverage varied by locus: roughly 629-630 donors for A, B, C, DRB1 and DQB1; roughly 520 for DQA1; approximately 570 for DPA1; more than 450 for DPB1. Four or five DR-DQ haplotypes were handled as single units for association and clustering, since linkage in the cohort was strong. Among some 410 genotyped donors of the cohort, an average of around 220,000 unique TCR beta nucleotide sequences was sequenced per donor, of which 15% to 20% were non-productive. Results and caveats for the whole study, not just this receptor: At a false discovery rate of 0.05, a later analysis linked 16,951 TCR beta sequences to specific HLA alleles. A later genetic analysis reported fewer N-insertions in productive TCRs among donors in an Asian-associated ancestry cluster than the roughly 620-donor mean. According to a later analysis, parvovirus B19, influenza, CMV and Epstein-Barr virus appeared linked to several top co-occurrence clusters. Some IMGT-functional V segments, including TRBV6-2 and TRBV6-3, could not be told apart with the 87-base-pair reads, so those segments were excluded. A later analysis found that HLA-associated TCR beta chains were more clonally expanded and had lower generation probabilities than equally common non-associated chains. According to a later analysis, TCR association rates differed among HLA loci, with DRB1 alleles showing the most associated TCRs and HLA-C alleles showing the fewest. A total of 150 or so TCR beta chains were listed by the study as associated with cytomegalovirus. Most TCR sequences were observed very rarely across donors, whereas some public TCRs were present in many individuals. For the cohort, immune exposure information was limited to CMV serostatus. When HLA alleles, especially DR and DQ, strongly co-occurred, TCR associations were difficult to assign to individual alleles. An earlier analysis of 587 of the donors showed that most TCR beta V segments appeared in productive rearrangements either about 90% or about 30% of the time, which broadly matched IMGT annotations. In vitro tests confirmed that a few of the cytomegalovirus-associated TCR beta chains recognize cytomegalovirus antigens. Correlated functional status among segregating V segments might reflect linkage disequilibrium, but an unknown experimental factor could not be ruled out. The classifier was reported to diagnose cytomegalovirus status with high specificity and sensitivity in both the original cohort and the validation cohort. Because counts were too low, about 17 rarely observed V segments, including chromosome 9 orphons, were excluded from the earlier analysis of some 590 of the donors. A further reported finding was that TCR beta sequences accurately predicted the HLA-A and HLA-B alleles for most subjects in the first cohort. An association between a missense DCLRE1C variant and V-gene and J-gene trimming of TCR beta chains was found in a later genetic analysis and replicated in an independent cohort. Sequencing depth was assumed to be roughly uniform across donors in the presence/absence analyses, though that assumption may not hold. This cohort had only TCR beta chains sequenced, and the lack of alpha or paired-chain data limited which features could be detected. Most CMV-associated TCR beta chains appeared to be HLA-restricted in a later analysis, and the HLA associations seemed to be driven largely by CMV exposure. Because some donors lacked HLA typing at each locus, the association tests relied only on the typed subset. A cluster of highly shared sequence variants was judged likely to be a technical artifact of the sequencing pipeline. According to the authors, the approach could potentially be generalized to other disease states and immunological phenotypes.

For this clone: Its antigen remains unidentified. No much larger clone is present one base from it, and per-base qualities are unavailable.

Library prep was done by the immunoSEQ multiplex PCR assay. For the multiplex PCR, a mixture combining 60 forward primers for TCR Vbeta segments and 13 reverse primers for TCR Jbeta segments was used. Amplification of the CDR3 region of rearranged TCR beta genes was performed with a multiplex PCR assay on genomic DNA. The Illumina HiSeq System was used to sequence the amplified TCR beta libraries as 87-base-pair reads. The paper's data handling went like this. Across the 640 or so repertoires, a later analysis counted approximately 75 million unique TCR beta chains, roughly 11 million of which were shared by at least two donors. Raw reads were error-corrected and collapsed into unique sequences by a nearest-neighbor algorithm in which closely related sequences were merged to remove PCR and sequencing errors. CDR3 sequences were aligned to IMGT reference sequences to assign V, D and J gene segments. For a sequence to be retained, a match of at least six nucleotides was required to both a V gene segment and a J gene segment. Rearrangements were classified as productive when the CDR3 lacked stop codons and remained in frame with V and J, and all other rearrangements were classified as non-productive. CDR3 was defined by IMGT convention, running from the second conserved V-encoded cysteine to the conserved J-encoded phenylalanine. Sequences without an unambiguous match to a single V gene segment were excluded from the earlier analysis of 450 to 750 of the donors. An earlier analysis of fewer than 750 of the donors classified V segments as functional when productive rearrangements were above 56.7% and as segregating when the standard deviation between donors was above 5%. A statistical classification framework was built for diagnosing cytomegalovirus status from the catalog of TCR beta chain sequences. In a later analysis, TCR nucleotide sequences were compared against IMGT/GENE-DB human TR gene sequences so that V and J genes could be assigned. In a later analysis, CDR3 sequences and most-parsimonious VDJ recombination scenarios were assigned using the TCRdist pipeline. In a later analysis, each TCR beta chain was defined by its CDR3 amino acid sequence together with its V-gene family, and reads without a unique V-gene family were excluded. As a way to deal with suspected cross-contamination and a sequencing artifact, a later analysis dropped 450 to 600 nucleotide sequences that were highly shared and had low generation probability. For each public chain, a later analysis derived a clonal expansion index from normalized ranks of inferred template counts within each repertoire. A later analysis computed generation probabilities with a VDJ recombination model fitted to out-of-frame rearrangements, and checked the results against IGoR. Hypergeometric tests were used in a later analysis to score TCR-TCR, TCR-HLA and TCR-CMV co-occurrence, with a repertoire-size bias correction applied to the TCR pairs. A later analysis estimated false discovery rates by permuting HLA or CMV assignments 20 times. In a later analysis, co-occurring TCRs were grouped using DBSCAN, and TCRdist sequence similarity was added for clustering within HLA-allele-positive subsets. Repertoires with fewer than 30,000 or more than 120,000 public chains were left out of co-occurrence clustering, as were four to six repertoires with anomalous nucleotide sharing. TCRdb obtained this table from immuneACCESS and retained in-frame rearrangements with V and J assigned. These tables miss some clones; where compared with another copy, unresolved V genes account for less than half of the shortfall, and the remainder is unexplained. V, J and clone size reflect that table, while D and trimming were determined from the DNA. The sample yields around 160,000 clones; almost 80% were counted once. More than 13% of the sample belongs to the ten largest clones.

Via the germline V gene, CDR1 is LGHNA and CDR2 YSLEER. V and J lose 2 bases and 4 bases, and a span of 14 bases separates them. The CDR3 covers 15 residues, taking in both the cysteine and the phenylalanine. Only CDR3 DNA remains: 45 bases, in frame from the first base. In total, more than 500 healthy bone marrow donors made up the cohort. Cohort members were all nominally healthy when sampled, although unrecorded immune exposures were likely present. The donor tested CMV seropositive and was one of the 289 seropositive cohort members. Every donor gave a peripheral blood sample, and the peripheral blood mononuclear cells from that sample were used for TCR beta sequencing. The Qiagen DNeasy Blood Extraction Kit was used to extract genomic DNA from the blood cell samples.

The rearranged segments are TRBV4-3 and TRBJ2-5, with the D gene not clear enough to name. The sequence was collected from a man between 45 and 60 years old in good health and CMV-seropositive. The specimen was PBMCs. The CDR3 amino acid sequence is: CASSQNNLPSETQYF. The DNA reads TGCGCCAGCAGCCAAAACAACCTCCCGTCAGAGACCCAGTACTTC.